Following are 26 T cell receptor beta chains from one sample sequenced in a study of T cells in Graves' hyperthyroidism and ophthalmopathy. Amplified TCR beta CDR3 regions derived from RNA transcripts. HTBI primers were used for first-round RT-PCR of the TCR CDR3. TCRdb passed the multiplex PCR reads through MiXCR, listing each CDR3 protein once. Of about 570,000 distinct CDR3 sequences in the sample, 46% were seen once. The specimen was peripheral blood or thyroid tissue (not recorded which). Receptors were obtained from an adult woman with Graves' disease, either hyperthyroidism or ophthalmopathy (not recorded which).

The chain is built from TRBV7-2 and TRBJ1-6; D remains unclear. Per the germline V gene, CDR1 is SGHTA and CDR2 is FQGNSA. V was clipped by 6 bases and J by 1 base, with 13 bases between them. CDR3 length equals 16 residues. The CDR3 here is CTSSYDGRSYNSPLHF. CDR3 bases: TGTACCAGCAGTTACGACGGACGGTCCTATAATTCACCCCTCCACTTT. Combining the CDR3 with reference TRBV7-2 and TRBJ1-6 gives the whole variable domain GAGVSQSPSNKVTEKGKDVELRCDPISGHTALYWYRQSLGQGLEFLIYFQGNSAPDKSGLPSDRFSAERTGGSVSTLTIQRTQQEDSAVYLCTSSYDGRSYNSPLHFGNGTRLTVT.

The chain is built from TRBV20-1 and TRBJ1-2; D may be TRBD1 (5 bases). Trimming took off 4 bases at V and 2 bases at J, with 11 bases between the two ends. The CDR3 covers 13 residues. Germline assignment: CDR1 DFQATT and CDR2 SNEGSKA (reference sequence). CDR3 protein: CSANPWGNYGYTF. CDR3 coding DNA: TGCAGTGCTAACCCTTGGGGGAACTATGGCTACACCTTC.

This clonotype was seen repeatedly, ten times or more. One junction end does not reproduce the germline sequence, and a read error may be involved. CDR3 in DNA: TGCGCCAGCAGCTTGAAACAGGGACAGAATTCGCCCCTCCACTTT. Amino acid sequence: CASSLKQGQNSPLHF. This rearrangement joins TRBV5-1 to TRBJ1-6; TRBD1 aligns across 7 bases. CDR3 length: 15 amino acids. Germline lookup yields CDR1 SGHRS and CDR2 YFSETQ.

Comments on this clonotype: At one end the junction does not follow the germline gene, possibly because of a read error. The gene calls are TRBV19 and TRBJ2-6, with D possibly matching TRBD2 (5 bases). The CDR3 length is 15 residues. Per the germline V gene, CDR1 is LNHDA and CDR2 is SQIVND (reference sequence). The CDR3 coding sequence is TGTGCCAGTAGTATAGGGGCAGCGGAATCCAGCAAGTCATTCTTC. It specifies CASSIGAAESSKSFF.

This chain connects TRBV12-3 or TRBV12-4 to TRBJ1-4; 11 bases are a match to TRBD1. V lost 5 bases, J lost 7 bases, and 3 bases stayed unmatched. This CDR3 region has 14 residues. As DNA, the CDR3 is TGTGCCAGCAGTCGGGGACAGGGGGGTGAAAAACTGTTTTTT. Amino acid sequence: CASSRGQGGEKLFF.

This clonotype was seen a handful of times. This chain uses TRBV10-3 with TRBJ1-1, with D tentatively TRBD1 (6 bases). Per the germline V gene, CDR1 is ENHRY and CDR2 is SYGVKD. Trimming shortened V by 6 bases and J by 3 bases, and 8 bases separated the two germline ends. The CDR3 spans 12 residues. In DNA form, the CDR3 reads TGTGCCATCAGAGCAGGGGACACTGAAGCTTTCTTT. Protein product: CAIRAGDTEAFF.

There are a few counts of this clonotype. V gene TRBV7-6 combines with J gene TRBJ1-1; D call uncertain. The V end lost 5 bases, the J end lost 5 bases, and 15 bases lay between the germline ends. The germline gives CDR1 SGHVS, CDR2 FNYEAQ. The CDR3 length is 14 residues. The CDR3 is CASSKGGVGTEAFF. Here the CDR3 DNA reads TGTGCCAGCAGCAAGGGTGGGGTTGGAACTGAAGCTTTCTTT.

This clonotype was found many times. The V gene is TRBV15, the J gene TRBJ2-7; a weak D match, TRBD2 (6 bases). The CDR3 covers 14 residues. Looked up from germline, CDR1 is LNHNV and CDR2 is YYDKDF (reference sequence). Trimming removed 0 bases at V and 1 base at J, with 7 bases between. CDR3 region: CATSREGGSYEQYF. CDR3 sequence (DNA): TGTGCCACCAGCAGAGAGGGGGGTTCCTACGAGCAGTACTTC.

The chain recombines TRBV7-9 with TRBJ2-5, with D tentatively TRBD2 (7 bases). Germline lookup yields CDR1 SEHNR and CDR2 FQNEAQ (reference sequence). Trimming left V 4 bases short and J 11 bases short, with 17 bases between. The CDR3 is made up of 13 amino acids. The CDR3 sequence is CASSYTGTTVQYF. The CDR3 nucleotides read TGTGCCAGCAGCTATACAGGGACTACGGTGCAGTACTTC.

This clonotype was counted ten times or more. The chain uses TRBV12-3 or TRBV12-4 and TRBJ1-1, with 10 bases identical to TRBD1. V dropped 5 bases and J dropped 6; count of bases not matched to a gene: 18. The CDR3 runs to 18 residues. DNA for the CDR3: TGTGCCAGCAGTCCAAACCCAAAGACAGGGGGCCTTCGCGCTGAAGCTTTCTTT. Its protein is CASSPNPKTGGLRAEAFF.

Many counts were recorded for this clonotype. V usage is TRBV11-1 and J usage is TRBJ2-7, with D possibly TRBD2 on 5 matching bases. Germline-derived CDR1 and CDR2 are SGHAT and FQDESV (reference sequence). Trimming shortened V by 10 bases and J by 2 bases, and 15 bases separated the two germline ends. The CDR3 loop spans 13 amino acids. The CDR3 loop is CATGHGLTYEQYF. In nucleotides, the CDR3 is TGTGCCACAGGTCACGGACTGACCTACGAGCAGTACTTC.

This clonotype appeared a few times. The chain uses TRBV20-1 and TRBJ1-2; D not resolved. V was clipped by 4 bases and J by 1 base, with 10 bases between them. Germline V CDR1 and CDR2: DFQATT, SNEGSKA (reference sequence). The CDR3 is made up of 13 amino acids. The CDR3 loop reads CSAIPGSNYGYTF. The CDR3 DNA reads TGCAGTGCTATCCCTGGGAGTAACTATGGCTACACCTTC.

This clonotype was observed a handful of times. The CDR3 DNA reads TGTGCCGCCTCAGGGACAGGTTGGGATCAGCCCCAGCATTTT. Translating it yields CAASGTGWDQPQHF. The chain joins TRBV10-3 to TRBJ1-5; 8 bases agree with TRBD1. The ends lost 11 bases at V and 5 bases at J; junction bases unmatched: 11. This CDR3 has 14 residues. The germline V gene has CDR1 ENHRY and CDR2 SYGVKD.

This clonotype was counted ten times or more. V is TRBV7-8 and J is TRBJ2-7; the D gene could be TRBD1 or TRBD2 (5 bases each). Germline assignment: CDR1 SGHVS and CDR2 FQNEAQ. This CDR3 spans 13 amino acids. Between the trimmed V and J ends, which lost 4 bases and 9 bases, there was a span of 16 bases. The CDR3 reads CASSSDGDLTQYF. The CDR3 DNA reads TGTGCCAGCAGCTCGGACGGGGACCTCACGCAGTACTTC.

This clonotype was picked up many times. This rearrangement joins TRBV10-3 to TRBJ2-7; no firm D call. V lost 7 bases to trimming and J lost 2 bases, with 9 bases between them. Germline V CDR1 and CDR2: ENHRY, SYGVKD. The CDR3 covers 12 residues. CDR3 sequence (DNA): TGTGCCATCAAGGGTAGCACCTACGAGCAGTACTTC. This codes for CAIKGSTYEQYF.

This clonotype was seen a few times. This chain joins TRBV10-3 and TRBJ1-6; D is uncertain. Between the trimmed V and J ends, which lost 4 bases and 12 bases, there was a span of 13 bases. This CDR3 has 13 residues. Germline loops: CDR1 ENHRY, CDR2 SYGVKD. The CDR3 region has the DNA TGTGCCATCAGTGTAGATCGGAAGTTACCCCTCCACTTT. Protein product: CAISVDRKLPLHF.

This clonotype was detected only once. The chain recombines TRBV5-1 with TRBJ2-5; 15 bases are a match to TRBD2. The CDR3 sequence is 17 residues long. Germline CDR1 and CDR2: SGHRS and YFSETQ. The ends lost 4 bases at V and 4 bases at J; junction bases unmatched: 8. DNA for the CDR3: TGCGCCAGCAGCAGATGGACTAGCGGGGGGGCTGGAGAGACCCAGTACTTC. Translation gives CASSRWTSGGAGETQYF.

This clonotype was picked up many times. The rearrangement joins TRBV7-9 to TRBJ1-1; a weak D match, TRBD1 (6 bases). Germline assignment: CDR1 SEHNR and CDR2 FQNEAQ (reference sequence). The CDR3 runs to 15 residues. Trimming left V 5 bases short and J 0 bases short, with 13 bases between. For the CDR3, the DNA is TGTGCCAGCAGCAAATACAGGGACCTGAACACTGAAGCTTTCTTT. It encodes CASSKYRDLNTEAFF. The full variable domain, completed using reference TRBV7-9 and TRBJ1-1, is DTGVSQNPRHKITKRGQNVTFRCDPISEHNRLYWYRQTLGQGPEFLTYFQNEAQLEKSRLLSDRFSAERPKGSFSTLEIQRTEQGDSAMYLCASSKYRDLNTEAFFGQGTRLTVV.

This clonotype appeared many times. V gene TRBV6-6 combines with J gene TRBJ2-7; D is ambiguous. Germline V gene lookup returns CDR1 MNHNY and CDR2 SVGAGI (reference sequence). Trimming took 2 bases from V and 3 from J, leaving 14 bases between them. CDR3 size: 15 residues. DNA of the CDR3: TGTGCCAGCAGTTACCAAAATCCATCCGACTACGAGCAGTACTTC. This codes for CASSYQNPSDYEQYF.

CDR3 DNA: TGTGCCAGCAGTCAGGGACTAGCGGGTCAAGAGACCCAGTACTTC. Its protein is CASSQGLAGQETQYF. J is TRBJ2-5 and V is TRBV6-5; 12 bases align to TRBD2. Germline V gene lookup returns CDR1 MNHEY and CDR2 SVGAGI. V lost 5 bases and J lost 2; bases outside the gene matches: 3. CDR3 length: 15 residues.

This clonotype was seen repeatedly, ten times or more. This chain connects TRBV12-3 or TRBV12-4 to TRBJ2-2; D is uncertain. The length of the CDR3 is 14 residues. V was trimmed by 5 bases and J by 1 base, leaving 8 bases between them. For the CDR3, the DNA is TGTGCCAGCAGTCCCCCCTGGAACACCGGGGAGCTGTTTTTT. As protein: CASSPPWNTGELFF.

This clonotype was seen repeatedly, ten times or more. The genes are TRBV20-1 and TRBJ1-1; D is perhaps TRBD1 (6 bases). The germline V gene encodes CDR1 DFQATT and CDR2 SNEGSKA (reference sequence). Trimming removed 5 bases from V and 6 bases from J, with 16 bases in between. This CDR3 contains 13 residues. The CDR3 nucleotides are TGCAGTGCTTACCGACAGGTGCACCCTGAAGCTTTCTTT. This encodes CSAYRQVHPEAFF.

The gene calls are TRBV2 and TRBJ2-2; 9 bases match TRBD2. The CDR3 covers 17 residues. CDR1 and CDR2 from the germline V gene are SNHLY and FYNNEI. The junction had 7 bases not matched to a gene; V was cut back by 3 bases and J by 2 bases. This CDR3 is CASSDLAGSGNTGELFF. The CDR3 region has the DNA TGTGCCAGCAGTGATCTAGCGGGATCAGGAAACACCGGGGAGCTGTTTTTT.

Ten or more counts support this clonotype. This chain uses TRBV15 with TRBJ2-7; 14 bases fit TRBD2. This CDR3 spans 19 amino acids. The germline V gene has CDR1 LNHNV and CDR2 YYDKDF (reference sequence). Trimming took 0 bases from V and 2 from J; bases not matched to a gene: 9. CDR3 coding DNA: TGTGCCACCAGCAGAGATTTAATTGGGACTAGCGGGAGTCCCTACGAGCAGTACTTC. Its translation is CATSRDLIGTSGSPYEQYF.

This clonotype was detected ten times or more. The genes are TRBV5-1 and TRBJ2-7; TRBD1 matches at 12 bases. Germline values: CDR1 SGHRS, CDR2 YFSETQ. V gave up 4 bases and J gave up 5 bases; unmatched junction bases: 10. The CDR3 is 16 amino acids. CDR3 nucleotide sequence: TGCGCCAGCAGCAGTGGGGACAGGGGGCGCGAAAACGAGCAGTACTTC. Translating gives CASSSGDRGRENEQYF.

This CDR3 is CASSMRGWYGANVLTF. CDR3 bases: TGTGCCAGTAGTATGAGGGGATGGTATGGGGCCAACGTCCTGACTTTC. The chain uses TRBV19 and TRBJ2-6; either TRBD1 or TRBD2 may fit D (5 bases each). This CDR3 is 16 amino acids long. The germline gives CDR1 LNHDA, CDR2 SQIVND (reference sequence). Trimming shortened V by 3 bases and J by 3 bases, and 12 bases separated the two germline ends.